Listed here are 5 T cell receptor beta chains from one sample, sequenced in a study of shared clonotypes between healthy human individuals. Here immunoSEQ multiplex PCR was the method, and the copy in TCRdb shows in-frame clones only, minus some. This table has some 1 million clones, around 74% appearing once. Sequencing was performed on memory CD4+ T cells sorted from blood. Specified subset: CD45RA-negative fraction. These receptors were obtained from a man aged 18 to 29 in good health.

This chain links TRBV4-2 with TRBJ2-2; D remains ambiguous. V gave up 0 bases and J gave up 6 bases, with 11 bases separating them. Germline V gene sequence: CDR1 LGHNA, CDR2 YNFKEQ. CDR3 length equals 15 residues. CDR3 region: CASSQDGSDSGELFF. The CDR3 DNA follows: TGTGCCAGCAGCCAAGATGGCTCGGATTCCGGGGAGCTGTTTTTT.

The chain employs TRBV11-2 and TRBJ1-2; D gene uncertain. Trimming took off 3 bases at V and 0 bases at J, with 11 bases between the two ends. Per germline, CDR1 SGHAT and CDR2 FQNNGV. The CDR3 runs to 15 residues. CDR3 in amino acids: CASSFEGNANYGYTF. Written as DNA, the CDR3 is TGTGCCAGCAGCTTTGAAGGAAACGCTAACTATGGCTACACCTTC. Combining the CDR3 with reference TRBV11-2 and TRBJ1-2 gives the whole variable domain EAGVAQSPRYKIIEKRQSVAFWCNPISGHATLYWYQQILGQGPKLLIQFQNNGVVDDSQLPKDRFSAERLKGVDSTLKIQPAKLEDSAVYLCASSFEGNANYGYTFGSGTRLTVV.

The chain couples TRBV5-6 to TRBJ2-2; 10 bases fit TRBD1. The CDR3 runs 15 residues. CDR1 is SGHDT and CDR2 is YYEEEE in the germline V gene. The V gene end was trimmed by 4 bases and the J gene end by 5 bases; junction bases not matched to a gene: 5. Written as DNA, the CDR3 is TGTGCCAGCAGCCGGGACAGGGGACGGACCGGGGAGCTGTTTTTT. Encoded protein: CASSRDRGRTGELFF. Supplemented by reference TRBV5-6 and TRBJ2-2, the full variable domain reads DAGVTQSPTHLIKTRGQQVTLRCSPKSGHDTVSWYQQALGQGPQFIFQYYEEEERQRGNFPDRFSGHQFPNYSSELNVNALLLGDSALYLCASSRDRGRTGELFFGEGSRLTVL.

The chain employs TRBV19 and TRBJ1-1, with D tentatively TRBD1 (6 bases). V was shortened by 4 bases and J by 4 bases, with 16 bases between the two germline ends. CDR3 length: 15 amino acids. CDR1 is LNHDA, CDR2 SQIVND, per germline (reference sequence). The CDR3 loop is CASSTVITGSTEAFF. CDR3 DNA: TGTGCCAGTAGTACCGTAATAACAGGGTCCACTGAAGCTTTCTTT.

In this sample, this clone turned up once. The rearrangement uses TRBV19 and TRBJ2-3; TRBD2 agrees at 8 bases. Trimming cost V 5 bases and J 5 bases; bases outside gene matches: 12. The CDR3 contains 16 residues. Germline V gene sequence: CDR1 LNHDA, CDR2 SQIVND (reference sequence). CDR3 region: CASSPATKLAGDTQYF. DNA for the CDR3: TGTGCCAGTAGTCCGGCGACGAAGCTAGCGGGAGATACGCAGTATTTT.